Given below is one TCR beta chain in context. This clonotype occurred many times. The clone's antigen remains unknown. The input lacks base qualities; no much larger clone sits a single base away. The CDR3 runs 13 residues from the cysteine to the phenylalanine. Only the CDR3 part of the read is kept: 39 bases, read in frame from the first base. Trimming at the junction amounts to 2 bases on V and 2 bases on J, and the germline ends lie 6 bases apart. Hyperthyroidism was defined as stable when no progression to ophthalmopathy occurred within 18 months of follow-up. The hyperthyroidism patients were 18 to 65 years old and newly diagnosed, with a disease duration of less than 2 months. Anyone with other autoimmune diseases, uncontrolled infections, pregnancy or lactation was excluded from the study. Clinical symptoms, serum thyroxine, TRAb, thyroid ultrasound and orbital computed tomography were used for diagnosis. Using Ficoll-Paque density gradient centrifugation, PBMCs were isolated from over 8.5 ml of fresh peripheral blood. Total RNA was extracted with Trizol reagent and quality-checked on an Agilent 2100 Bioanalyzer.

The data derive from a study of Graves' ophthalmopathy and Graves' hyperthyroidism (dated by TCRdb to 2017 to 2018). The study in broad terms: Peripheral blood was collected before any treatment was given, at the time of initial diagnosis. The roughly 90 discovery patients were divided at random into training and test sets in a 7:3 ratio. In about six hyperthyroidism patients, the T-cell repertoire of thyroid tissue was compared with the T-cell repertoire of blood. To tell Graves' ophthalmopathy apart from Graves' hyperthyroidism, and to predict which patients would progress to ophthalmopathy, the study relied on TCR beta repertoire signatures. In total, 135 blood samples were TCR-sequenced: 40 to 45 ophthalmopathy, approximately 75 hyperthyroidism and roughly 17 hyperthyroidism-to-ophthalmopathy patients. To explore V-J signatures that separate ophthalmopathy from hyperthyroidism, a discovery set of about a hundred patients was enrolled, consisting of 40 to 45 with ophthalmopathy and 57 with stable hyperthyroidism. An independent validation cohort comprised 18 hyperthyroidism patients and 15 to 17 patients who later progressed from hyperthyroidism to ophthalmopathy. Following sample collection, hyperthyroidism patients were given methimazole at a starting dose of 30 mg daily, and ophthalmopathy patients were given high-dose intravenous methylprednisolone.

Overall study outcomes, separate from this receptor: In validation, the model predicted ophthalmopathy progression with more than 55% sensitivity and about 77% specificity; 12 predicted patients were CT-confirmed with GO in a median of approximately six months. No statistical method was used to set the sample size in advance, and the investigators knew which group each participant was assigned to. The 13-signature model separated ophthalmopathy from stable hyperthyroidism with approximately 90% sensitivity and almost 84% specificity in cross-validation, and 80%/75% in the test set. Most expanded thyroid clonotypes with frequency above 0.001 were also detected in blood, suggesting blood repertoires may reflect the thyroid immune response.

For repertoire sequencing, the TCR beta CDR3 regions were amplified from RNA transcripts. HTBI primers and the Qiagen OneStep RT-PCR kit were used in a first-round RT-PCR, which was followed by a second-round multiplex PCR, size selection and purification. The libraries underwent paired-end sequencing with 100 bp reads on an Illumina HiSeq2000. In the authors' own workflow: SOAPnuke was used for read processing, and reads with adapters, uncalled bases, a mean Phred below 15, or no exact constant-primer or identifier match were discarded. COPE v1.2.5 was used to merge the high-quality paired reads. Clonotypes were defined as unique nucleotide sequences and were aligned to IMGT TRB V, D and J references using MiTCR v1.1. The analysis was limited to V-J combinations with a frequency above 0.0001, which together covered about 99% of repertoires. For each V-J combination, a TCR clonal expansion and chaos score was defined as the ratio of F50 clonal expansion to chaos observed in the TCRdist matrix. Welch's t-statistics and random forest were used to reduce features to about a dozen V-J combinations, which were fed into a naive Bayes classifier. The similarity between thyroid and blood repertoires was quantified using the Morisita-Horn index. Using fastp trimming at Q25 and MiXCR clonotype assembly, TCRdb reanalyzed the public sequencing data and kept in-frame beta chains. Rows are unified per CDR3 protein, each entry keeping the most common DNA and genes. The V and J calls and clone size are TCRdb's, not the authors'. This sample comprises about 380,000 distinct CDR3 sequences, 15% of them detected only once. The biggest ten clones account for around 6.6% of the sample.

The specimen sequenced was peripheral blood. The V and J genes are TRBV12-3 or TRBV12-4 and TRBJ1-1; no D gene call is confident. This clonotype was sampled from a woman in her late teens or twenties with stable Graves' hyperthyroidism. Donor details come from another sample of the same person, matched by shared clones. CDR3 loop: CASSLLPNTEAFF. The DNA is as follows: TGTGCCAGCAGTTTACTACCAAACACTGAAGCTTTCTTT.